This T cell receptor (beta chain) comes out of a study of T cells after yellow fever vaccination. Trimming took 2 bases from V and 3 from J; bases not matched to a gene: 8. This CDR3 is built from 16 residues. From germline, CDR1 is MNHEY and CDR2 SVGEGT. A single record per CDR3 protein comes from TCRdb applying MiXCR to the 5' RACE reads. Of a few hundred thousand distinct CDR3 sequences listed, around a sixth are singletons. This clonotype has a handful of counts. Sequenced material: PBMCs, taken before the yellow fever booster vaccination. The receptor's source is a man between 18 and 35 years old who received the YFV17D yellow fever vaccine. The gene calls are TRBV6-2 or TRBV6-3 and TRBJ2-5, with 8 bases fitting TRBD1. The CDR3 sequence: CASSYTFGTGKETQYF. Here the CDR3 DNA reads TGTGCCAGCAGTTACACCTTCGGGACAGGAAAAGAGACCCAGTACTTC.